One T cell receptor beta chain is described in this entry. This specimen belongs to a study of blood T cells in healthy people across ages. A J-beta primer mix and a sample-barcoded 5' primer were used in a second PCR of roughly 7 to 12 cycles. Each CDR3 protein is one row after TCRdb ran MiXCR on the 5' RACE reads. The table has 700,000 to 900,000 distinct CDR3 sequences, approximately 24% seen once. Germline CDR1 and CDR2: SGHTA and FQGNSA. J lost 3 bases, V lost 5 bases, and 5 bases had no gene match. The CDR3 is 17 residues long. The same data also contributed to another study, on T cells of mothers and their children.

Source material: blood. The chain joins TRBV7-2 to TRBJ2-1; 15 bases align to TRBD2. The source of this sequence is a boy younger than 18 in good health. CDR3 DNA: TGTGCCAGCAGCCCAGGGGGACTAGCGGGGGGCTACAATGAGCAGTTCTTC. Its protein is CASSPGGLAGGYNEQFF.